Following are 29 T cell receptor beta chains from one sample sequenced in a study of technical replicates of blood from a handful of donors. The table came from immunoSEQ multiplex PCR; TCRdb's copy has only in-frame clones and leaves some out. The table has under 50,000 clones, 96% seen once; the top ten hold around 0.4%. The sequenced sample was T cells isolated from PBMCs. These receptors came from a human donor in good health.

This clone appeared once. The CDR3 coding sequence is TGTGCCAGCAGCTTACCTGACAGGGACAATGAGCAGTTCTTC. Encoded protein: CASSLPDRDNEQFF. The V and J genes are TRBV7-9 and TRBJ2-1; 7 nucleotides line up with TRBD1. CDR3 length: 14 amino acids. From germline, CDR1 is SEHNR and CDR2 FQNEAQ (reference sequence). After removal of 2 bases from V and 5 bases from J, the junction contained 3 bases not matched to a gene.

This CDR3 is CASNFGYGYTF. The CDR3 DNA is TGTGCCAGCAATTTCGGTTACGGCTACACCTTC. V gene TRBV6-1 combines with J gene TRBJ1-2, with no clear D. Germline V gene lookup returns CDR1 MNHNS and CDR2 SASEGT. This CDR3 region has 11 residues. The V end lost 7 bases, the J end lost 8 bases, and 11 bases lay between the germline ends.

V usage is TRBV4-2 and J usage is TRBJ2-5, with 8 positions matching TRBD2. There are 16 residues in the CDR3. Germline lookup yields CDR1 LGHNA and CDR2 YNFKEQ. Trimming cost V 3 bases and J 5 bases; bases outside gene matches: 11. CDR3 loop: CASSQGRGRTEETQYF. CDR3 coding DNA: TGTGCCAGCAGCCAGGGTCGCGGGAGGACAGAGGAGACCCAGTACTTC.

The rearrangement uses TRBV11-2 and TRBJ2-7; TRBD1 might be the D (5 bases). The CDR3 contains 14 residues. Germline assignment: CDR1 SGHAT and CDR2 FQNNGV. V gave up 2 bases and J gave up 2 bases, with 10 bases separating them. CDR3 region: CASSLRAGTYEQYF. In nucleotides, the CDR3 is TGTGCCAGCAGCTTACGCGCAGGGACCTACGAGCAGTACTTC.

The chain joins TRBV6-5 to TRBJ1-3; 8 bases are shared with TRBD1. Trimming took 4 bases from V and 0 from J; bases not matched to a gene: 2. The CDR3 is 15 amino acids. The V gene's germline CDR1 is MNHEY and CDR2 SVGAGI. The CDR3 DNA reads TGTGCCAGCAGTTTAGACAGGGGCTCTGGAAACACCATATATTTT. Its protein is CASSLDRGSGNTIYF.

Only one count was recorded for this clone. In DNA form, the CDR3 reads TGTGCCAGCATAGAAGACAGAAATCAGCCCCAGCATTTT. As protein: CASIEDRNQPQHF. The chain carries TRBV2 and TRBJ1-5, with a possible D match to TRBD1 (5 bases). V was clipped by 7 bases and J by 4 bases, with 11 bases between them. The CDR3 is 13 residues long. Per the germline V gene, CDR1 is SNHLY and CDR2 is FYNNEI.

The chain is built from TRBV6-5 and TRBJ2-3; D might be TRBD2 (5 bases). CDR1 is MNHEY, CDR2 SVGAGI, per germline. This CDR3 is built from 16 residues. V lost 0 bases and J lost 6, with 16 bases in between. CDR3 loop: CASSYSFQRIRDTQYF. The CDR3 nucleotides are TGTGCCAGCAGTTACTCTTTCCAGCGGATTCGGGATACGCAGTATTTT.

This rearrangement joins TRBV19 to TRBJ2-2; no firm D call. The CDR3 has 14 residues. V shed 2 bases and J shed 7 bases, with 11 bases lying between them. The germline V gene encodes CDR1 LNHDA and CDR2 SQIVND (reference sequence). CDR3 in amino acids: CASSIYSGNGELFF. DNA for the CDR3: TGTGCCAGTAGTATATATTCGGGTAACGGGGAGCTGTTTTTT. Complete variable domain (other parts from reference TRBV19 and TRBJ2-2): DGGITQSPKYLFRKEGQNVTLSCEQNLNHDAMYWYRQDPGQGLRLIYYSQIVNDFQKGDIAEGYSVSREKKESFPLTVTSAQKNPTAFYLCASSIYSGNGELFFGEGSRLTVL.

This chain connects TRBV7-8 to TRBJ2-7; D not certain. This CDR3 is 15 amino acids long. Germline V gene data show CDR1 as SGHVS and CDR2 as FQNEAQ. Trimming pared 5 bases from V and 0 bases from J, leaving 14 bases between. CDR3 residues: CASSPIALLSYEQYF. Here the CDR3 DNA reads TGTGCCAGCAGCCCTATAGCCCTACTCTCCTACGAGCAGTACTTC.

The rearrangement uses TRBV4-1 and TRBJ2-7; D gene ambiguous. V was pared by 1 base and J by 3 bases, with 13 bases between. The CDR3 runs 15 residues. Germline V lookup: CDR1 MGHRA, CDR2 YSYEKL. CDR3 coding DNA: TGCGCCAGCAGCCAAGCTGAGTTATCGAGCTACGAGCAGTACTTC. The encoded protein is CASSQAELSSYEQYF.

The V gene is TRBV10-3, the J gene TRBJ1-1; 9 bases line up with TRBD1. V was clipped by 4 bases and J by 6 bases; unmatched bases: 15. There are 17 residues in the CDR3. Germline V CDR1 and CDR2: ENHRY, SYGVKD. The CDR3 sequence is CAISVKRDRVRFSEAFF. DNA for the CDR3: TGTGCCATCAGTGTTAAGAGGGACAGGGTCAGGTTTTCTGAAGCTTTCTTT.

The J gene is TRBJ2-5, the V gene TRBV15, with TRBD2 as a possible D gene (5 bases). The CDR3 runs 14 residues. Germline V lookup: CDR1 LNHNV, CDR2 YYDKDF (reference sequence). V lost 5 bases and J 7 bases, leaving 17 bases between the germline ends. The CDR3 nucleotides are TGTGCCACCAGCGGCGCGGCCAGCGGTGTGACCCAGTACTTC. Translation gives CATSGAASGVTQYF.

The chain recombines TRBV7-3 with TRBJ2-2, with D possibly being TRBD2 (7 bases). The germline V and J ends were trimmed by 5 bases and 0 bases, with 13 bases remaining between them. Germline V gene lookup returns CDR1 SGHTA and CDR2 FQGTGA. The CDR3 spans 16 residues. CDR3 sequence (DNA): TGTGCCAGCAGCCGAGGAGGGGGGGCGAACACCGGGGAGCTGTTTTTT. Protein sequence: CASSRGGGANTGELFF.

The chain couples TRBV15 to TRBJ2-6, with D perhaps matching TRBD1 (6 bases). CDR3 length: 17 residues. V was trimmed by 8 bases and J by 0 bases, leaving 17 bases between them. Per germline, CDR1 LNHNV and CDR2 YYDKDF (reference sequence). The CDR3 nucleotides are TGTGCCACCCTAGACAGGTCCACTGACTCTGGGGCCAACGTCCTGACTTTC. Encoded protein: CATLDRSTDSGANVLTF.

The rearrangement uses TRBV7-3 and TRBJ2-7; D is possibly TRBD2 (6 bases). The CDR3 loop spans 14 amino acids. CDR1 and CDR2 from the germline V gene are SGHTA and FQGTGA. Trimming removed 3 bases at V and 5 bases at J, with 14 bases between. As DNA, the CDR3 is TGTGCCAGCAGCTTGGGAGGAAATGAGGACGAGCAGTACTTC. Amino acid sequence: CASSLGGNEDEQYF.

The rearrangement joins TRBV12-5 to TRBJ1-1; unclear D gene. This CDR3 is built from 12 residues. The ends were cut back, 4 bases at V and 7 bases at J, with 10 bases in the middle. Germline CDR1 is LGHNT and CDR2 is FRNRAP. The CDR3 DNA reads TGTGCTAGTGGTTATAGCCAGCTTGAAGCTTTCTTT. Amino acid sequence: CASGYSQLEAFF.

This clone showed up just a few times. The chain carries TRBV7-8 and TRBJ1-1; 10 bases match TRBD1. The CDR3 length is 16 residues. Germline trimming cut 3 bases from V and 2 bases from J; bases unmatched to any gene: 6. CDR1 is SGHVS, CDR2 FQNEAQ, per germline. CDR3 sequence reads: CASSFWTGGVNTEAFF. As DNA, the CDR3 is TGTGCCAGCAGCTTCTGGACAGGGGGAGTAAACACTGAAGCTTTCTTT.

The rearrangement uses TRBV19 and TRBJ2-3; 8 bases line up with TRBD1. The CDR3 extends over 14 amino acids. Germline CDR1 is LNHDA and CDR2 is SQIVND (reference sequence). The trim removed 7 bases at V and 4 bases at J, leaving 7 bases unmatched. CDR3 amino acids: CASTENRGSDTQYF. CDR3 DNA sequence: TGTGCCAGTACCGAGAACAGGGGGTCAGATACGCAGTATTTT.

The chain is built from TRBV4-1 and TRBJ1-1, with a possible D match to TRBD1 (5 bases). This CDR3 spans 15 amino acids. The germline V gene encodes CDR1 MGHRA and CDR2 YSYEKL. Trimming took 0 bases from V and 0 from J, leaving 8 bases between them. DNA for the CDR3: TGCGCCAGCAGCCAAGAAACAGGTCTGAACACTGAAGCTTTCTTT. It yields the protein CASSQETGLNTEAFF.

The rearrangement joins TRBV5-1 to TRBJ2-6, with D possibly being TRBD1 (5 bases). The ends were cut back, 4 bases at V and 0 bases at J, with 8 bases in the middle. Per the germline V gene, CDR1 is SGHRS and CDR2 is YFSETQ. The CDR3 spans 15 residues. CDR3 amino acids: CASSVDSSGANVLTF. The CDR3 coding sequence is TGCGCCAGCAGCGTTGACAGCTCTGGGGCCAACGTCCTGACTTTC.

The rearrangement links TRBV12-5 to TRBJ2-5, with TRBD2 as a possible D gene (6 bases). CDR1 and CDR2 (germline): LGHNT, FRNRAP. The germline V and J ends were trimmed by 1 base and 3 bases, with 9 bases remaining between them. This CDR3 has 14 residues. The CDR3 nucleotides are TGTGCTAGTGGTTTGGGTGGGAGGAAAGAGACCCAGTACTTC. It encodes CASGLGGRKETQYF.

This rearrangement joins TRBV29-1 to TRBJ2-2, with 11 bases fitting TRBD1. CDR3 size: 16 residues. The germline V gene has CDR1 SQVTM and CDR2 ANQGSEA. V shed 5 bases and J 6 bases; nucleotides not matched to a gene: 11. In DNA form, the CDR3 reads TGCAGCGTTAAATACCCTGGGGGACAGGGGGCCGGGGAGCTGTTTTTT. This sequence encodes CSVKYPGGQGAGELFF.

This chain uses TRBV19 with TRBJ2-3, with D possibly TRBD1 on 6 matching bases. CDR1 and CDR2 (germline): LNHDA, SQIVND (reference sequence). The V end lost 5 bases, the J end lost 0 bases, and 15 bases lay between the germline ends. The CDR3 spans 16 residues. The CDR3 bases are TGTGCCAGTAGTTCTCCCTTGGGGGCCAGCACAGATACGCAGTATTTT. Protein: CASSSPLGASTDTQYF. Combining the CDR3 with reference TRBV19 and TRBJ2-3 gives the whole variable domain DGGITQSPKYLFRKEGQNVTLSCEQNLNHDAMYWYRQDPGQGLRLIYYSQIVNDFQKGDIAEGYSVSREKKESFPLTVTSAQKNPTAFYLCASSSPLGASTDTQYFGPGTRLTVL.

CDR3 region: CASSQDVHTDTQYF. In DNA, the CDR3 is TGTGCCAGCAGCCAAGATGTCCACACAGATACGCAGTATTTT. V and J are TRBV4-2 and TRBJ2-3; no firm D call. Germline V gene data show CDR1 as LGHNA and CDR2 as YNFKEQ. The CDR3 contains 14 residues. Deletions cut 0 bases from V and 2 bases from J, with 6 bases between.

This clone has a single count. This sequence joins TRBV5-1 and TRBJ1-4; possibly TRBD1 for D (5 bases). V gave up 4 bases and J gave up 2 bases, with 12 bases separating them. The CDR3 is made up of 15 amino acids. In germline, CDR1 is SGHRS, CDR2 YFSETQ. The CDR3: CASSPQTATNEKLFF. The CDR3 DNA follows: TGCGCCAGCAGCCCCCAGACAGCCACTAATGAAAAACTGTTTTTT.

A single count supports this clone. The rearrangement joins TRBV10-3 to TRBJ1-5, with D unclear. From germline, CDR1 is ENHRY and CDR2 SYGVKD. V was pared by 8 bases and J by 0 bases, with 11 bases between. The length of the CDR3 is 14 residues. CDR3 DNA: TGTGCCATCGGTGGCGACATTAGCAATCAGCCCCAGCATTTT. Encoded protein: CAIGGDISNQPQHF.

In DNA, the CDR3 is TGTGCCAGCAGTGAAGGCACCCGTAGATACCAAGAGACCCAGTACTTC. Protein: CASSEGTRRYQETQYF. V gene TRBV6-1 combines with J gene TRBJ2-5; D unclear. V lost 1 base and J 0 bases, leaving 12 bases between the germline ends. Germline-derived CDR1 and CDR2 are MNHNS and SASEGT. The CDR3 runs to 16 residues.

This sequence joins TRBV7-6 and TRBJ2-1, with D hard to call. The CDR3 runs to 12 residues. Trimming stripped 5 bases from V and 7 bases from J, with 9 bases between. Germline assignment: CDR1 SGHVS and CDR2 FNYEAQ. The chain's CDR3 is CASSLTVNEQFF. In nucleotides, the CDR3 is TGTGCCAGCAGCCTGACTGTTAATGAGCAGTTCTTC.

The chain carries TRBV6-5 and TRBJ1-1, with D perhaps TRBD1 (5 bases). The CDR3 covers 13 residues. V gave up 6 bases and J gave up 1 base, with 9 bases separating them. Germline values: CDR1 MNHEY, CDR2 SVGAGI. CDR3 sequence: CASRRQPNTEAFF. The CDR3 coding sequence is TGTGCCAGCAGACGACAGCCGAACACTGAAGCTTTCTTT.